This T cell receptor beta chain was retrieved from a study of control samples from healthy donors and cancer patients. This table comes from immunoSEQ multiplex PCR, and its TCRdb copy is limited to in-frame clones, with some not included. The table lists 150,000 or so clones, less than 95% of them singletons. The CDR3 covers 14 residues. Germline V gene data show CDR1 as MGHDK and CDR2 as SYGVNS. V shed 6 bases and J shed 3 bases, with 9 bases lying between them. This TCR derives from a man younger than 35 in good health. Sequenced: blood. The chain is built from TRBV25-1 and TRBJ2-6, with unresolved D. Here the CDR3 reads CASRHSGGANVLTF. The CDR3 DNA reads TGTGCCAGCAGACACTCCGGTGGGGCCAACGTCCTGACTTTC.